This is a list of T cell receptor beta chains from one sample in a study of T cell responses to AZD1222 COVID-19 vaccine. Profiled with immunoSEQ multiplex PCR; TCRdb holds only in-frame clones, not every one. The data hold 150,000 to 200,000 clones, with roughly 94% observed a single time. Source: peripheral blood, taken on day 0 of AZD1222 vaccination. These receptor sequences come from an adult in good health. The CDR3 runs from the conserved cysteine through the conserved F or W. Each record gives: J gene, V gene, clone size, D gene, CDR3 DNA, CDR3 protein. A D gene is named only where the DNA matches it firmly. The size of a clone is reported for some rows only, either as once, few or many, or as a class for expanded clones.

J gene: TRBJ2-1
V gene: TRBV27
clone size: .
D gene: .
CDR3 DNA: TGTGCCAGCAGTTCCGCAGTTCTTGAGCAGTTCTTC
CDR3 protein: CASSSAVLEQFF

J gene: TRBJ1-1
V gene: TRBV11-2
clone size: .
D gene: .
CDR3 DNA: TGTGCCAGCAGCCCCCTGAGAACTGAAGCTTTCTTT
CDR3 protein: CASSPLRTEAFF

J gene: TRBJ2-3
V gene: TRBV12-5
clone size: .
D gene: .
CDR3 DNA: TGTGCTAGTGGCTACACGGAGACGCAGTATTTT
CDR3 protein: CASGYTETQYF

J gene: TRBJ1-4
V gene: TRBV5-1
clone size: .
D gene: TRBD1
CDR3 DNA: TGCGCCAGCAGTTGGACAGGGGCCCTCAATGAAAAACTGTTTTTT
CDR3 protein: CASSWTGALNEKLFF

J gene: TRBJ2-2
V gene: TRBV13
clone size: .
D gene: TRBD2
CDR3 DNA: TGTGCCAGCAGCTTAGTTCCTAGCGGACCTCGGGACACCGGGGAGCTGTTTTTT
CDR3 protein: CASSLVPSGPRDTGELFF

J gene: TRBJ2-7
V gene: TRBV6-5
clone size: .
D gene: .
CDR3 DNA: TGTGCCAGCAGCTCTGCGAGGGACGAGCAGTACTTC
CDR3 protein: CASSSARDEQYF

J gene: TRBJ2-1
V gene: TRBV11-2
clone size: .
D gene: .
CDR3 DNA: TGTGCCAGCAGCTTAGGTGGCTCCTACAATGAGCAGTTCTTC
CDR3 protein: CASSLGGSYNEQFF

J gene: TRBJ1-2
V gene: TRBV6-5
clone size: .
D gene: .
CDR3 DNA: TGTGCCAGCATAACAGGAAAGCCTAACTATGGCTACACCTTC
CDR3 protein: CASITGKPNYGYTF

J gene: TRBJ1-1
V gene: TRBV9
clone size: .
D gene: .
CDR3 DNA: TGTGCCAGCAGTGCAACCTGGGACACTGAAGCTTTCTTT
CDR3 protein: CASSATWDTEAFF

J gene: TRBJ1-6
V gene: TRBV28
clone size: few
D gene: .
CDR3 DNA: TGTGCCAGCACATTGCCGGGAAATTCACCCCTCCACTTT
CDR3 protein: CASTLPGNSPLHF

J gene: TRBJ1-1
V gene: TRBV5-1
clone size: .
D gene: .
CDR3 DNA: TGCGCCAGCAGCCCCACAGGTTCGAACACTGAAGCTTTCTTT
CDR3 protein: CASSPTGSNTEAFF

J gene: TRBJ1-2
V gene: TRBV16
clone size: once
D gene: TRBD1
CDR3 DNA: TGTGCCAGCAGCCACCGCCGGGACAGGGACTATGGCTACACCTTC
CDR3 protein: CASSHRRDRDYGYTF

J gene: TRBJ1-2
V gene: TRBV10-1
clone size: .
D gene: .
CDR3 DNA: TGCGCCAGCAGTGAAGCGCCTAACTATGGCTACACCTTC
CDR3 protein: CASSEAPNYGYTF